A selection of T cell receptor beta chains follows, all from one sample in a study of vaccination and CD4 T cells after COVID-19. TCRdb reprocessed the PCR reads with MiXCR, giving one entry per CDR3 protein. The sample records roughly 14,000 distinct CDR3 sequences, 35% to 50% being singletons. Their target antigens are unknown. The sample was CD4+ T cells from blood, cultured in vitro, taken before SARS-CoV-2 vaccination. The receptor source for this set is a human donor who had recovered from COVID-19. The CDR3 runs from the conserved cysteine through the conserved F or W. The order of the fields is D gene, clone size, V gene, J gene, CDR3 protein, CDR3 DNA. D genes are given only for firm matches. For some rows the clone size is stated as once, few or many, or as a class when expanded; others skip it.

>-|-|TRBV5-1|TRBJ2-7
CASSTEQQGVSLEQYF
TGCGCCAGCAGCACTGAACAACAGGGCGTTTCTCTCGAGCAGTACTTC
>TRBD2|-|TRBV20-1|TRBJ2-3
CSPALAGTYTDTQYF
TGCAGTCCCGCACTAGCGGGGACCTACACAGATACGCAGTATTTT
>-|-|TRBV6-2/TRBV6-3|TRBJ1-5
CASSGEGIGQPQHF
TGTGCCAGCAGCGGGGAGGGGATAGGTCAGCCCCAGCATTTT
>TRBD1|few|TRBV6-1|TRBJ1-5
CASSDDRGRNQPQHF
TGTGCCAGCAGCGACGACAGGGGACGAAATCAGCCCCAGCATTTT
>-|-|TRBV5-4|TRBJ2-7
CASSVPGRNYEQYF
TGTGCCAGCAGCGTACCGGGACGGAACTACGAGCAGTACTTC
>-|-|TRBV7-2|TRBJ2-2
CASSLERLNTGELFF
TGTGCCAGCAGCTTAGAGCGATTAAACACCGGGGAGCTGTTTTTT
>TRBD1|few|TRBV7-8|TRBJ1-1
CASRTGYRTEAFF
TGTGCCAGCAGGACAGGGTATCGGACTGAAGCTTTCTTT
>-|-|TRBV11-2|TRBJ2-7
CASSLIRGQGTFPYF
TGTGCCAGCAGCTTAATACGGGGGCAGGGAACTTTCCCGTACTTC
>-|-|TRBV29-1|TRBJ2-3
CSVETPSGGDTQYF
TGCAGCGTTGAAACACCTTCTGGCGGAGATACGCAGTATTTT
>TRBD2|-|TRBV11-3|TRBJ2-5
CASSPVGSGETQYF
TGTGCCAGCAGCCCGGTGGGTAGCGGGGAGACCCAGTACTTC
>-|-|TRBV6-1|TRBJ2-4
CASSEGVAKNIQYF
TGTGCCAGCAGTGAAGGGGTGGCCAAAAACATTCAGTACTTC
>-|-|TRBV25-1|TRBJ2-7
CASSGVRGSEQYF
TGTGCCAGCAGTGGGGTGAGGGGCTCCGAGCAGTACTTC
>-|-|TRBV7-9|TRBJ2-3
CASSLAGGRTDTQYF
TGTGCCAGCAGCTTAGCGGGGGGCCGCACAGATACGCAGTATTTT
>TRBD1|-|TRBV28|TRBJ2-1
CASSLYGTGRRNEQFF
TGTGCCAGCAGTTTATATGGGACAGGTCGTCGGAATGAGCAGTTCTTC
>-|-|TRBV6-2/TRBV6-3|TRBJ1-1
CASSGPTSGWRAFF
TGTGCCAGTTCGGGACCCACCTCAGGTTGGAGAGCTTTCTTT
>-|-|TRBV28|TRBJ2-7
CASSQEAEQYF
TGTGCCAGCAGCCAGGAAGCCGAGCAGTACTTC
>-|few|TRBV27|TRBJ2-2
CASSFLGEDGGELFF
TGTGCCAGCAGCTTCCTGGGGGAAGACGGCGGGGAGCTGTTTTTT
>-|-|TRBV20-1|TRBJ1-2
CSAPVGGHTF
TGCAGTGCTCCAGTGGGGGGACACACCTTC
>TRBD2|-|TRBV20-1|TRBJ2-3
CSALEGRRGGHDTQYF
TGCAGTGCCCTCGAGGGCCGGCGGGGGGGCCATGATACGCAGTATTTT